Included here is one T cell receptor beta chain sequence, with context. Its antigen target is currently unknown. The sample holds no much larger clone one base away, and base qualities are not on file. V sheds 4 bases and J sheds 3 bases, leaving 16 bases between their ends. The CDR3 spans 15 residues, from the cysteine through the phenylalanine. Only the CDR3 portion is preserved as DNA: 45 bases, with reading frame beginning at the first base. The germline V gene yields SGHDT for CDR1 and YYEEEE for CDR2. The data are from a study of shared clonotypes between healthy human individuals (dated by TCRdb to 2018 to 2021). For the wider study: The cohort comprised a couple of women and a few men aged 18 to 49 years. Per donor, three plates each were used for CD4 naive and CD4 memory, two for CD8 naive, and one for CD8 memory. The study deeply sequenced blood TCR repertoires of several healthy adults to estimate repertoire size and the extent of clonotype sharing between individuals. Libraries were prepared and TCR repertoires were sequenced by different laboratories using diverse techniques, in order to increase sequencing depth and limit assay-specific biases. Leukapheresis yielded between about 0.9 and 10 billion PBMCs per donor. Results and caveats for the whole study, not just this receptor: Because the study included only a small number of donors, the genetic and exposure-history diversity represented was limited. Around 5.4% of naive CD4, around 3.6% of naive CD8, about 2.1% of memory CD4, and around 0.4% of memory CD8 clonotypes were shared across a few donors. Estimated clonotype richness was generally larger for naive than for memory subsets. Only blood was sampled, and tissue TCR repertoires likely differ from those in blood. Clonotypes shared by all four sorted-subset donors showed higher generation probabilities than non-shared clonotypes. Pairwise subsampling indicated that sequencing depth was expected to affect the degree of clonotype sharing among donors. Incomplete sequencing was indicated by rarefaction of sorted-subset datasets, despite the large sequencing depth.

The donors were healthy, HIV-negative adults who had no recently reported acute infections or vaccinations. Every donor was a Caucasian adult residing in Nashville, Tennessee, USA. Magnetic negative selection was used to enrich CD4+ T cells, after which naive cells were positively selected on CD45RA and the negative fraction became the memory subset. Blood was collected by leukapheresis, and PBMCs were isolated by Ficoll-Histopaque density gradient centrifugation and then cryopreserved in liquid nitrogen vapor phase. Analytical flow cytometry was used to check the purity and quantity of every magnetically sorted T cell population. Genomic DNA was isolated from each sorted fraction and quantified by UV absorbance on a Nanodrop 2000c. Using the deep immunoSEQ assay, multiplex PCR amplified TCR CDR3 regions from genomic DNA. Extracted genomic DNA from each cell subset was distributed evenly across all wells of several immunoSEQ 96-well plates, and each plate was treated as a replicate. Each replicate PCR for sorted subsets received roughly 200 ng genomic DNA, equal to about 30,000 T cell genomes. Purified libraries were measured with a Qubit 3.0 fluorometer, size-checked on a Bioanalyzer 2100, and measured again with the KAPA Library Quantification kit. Every immunoSEQ 96-well plate was sequenced on a separate single-read 150-cycle Illumina NextSeq 550 flow cell. The study's own analysis went as follows. Because only junctional sequences without quality scores were contained in the immunoSEQ output, filtering matching that applied to full-length reads could not be performed. Sequences were annotated with PyIR, a Python wrapper for IgBLAST v1.9, and V/J genes and CDR3 were assigned using IMGT germline references. Reads were removed for weak V/J assignments (E-value above 1e-6), missing CDR3, stop codons, out-of-frame junctions, or ambiguous translated residues. V3J clonotypes were defined by identical inferred V gene, J gene, and CDR3 amino acid sequence. Percentage overlap between repertoires was computed as shared unique clonotypes divided by the size of the smaller repertoire. RTK rarefaction, the Chao1 estimator, and Recon v2.1 estimates of unobserved clonotypes were used to assess repertoire richness. Generation probabilities were computed with OLGA for all TCRbeta clonotypes obtained by the gDNA method from a handful of donors. TCRdb retrieved this table from immuneACCESS and kept in-frame rearrangements only. Not all clones are present; in checked studies, unresolved V genes account for under half, and no reason is known for the remainder. V and J calls and clone size come straight from that table; D and trimming were deduced from the DNA. Recorded for this sample are more than 2 million clones; approximately 95% of them occurred a single time. The top ten clones comprise more than 0.1% of the sample.

Sequencing input: naive CD4+ T cells sorted from blood. Explained via the paper, the cell subset or site label denotes: CD45RA+ positively selected. The rearranged chain carries TRBV5-6 and TRBJ1-1; a tentative D call is TRBD1 (6 bases match). The clonotype was recovered from a man younger than 35 in good health. The CDR3 here reads CASSTPGQGHTEAFF. The DNA sequence is TGTGCCAGCAGCACCCCGGGACAAGGCCACACTGAAGCTTTCTTT.